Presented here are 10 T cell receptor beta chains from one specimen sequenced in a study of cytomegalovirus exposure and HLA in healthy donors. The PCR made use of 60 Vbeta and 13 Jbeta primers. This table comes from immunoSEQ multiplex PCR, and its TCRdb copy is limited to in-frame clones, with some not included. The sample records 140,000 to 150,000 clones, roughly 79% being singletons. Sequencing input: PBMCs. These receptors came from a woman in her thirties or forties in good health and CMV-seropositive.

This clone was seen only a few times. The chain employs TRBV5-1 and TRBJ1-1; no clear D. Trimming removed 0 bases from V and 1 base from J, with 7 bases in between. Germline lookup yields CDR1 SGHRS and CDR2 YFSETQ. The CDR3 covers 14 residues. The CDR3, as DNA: TGCGCCAGCAGCTTGGTTCGGGGGAACACTGAAGCTTTCTTT. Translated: CASSLVRGNTEAFF.

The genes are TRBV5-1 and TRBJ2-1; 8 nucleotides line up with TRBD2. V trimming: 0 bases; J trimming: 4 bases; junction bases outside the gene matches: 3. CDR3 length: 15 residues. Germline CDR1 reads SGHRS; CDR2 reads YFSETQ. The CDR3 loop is CASSLVPGGYNEQFF. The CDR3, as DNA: TGCGCCAGCAGCTTGGTGCCGGGGGGGTACAATGAGCAGTTCTTC.

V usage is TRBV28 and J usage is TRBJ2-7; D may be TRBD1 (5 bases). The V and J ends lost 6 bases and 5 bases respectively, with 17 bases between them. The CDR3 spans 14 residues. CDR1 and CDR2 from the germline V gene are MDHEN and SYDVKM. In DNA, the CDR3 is TGTGCCAGCAGCTCCCCACAGGCATTCCACGAGCAGTACTTC. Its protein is CASSSPQAFHEQYF.

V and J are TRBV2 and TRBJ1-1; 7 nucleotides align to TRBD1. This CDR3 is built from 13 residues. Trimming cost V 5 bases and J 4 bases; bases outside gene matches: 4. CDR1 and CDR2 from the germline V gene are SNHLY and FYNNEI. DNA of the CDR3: TGTGCCAGCAGTCGGGACAGTGTCACTGAAGCTTTCTTT. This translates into CASSRDSVTEAFF.

Written as DNA, the CDR3 is TGTGCCAGCAGCCGACTAGCGCCTAACACCGGGGAGCTGTTTTTT. It yields the protein CASSRLAPNTGELFF. V usage is TRBV2 and J usage is TRBJ2-2; 8 nucleotides match TRBD2. Unmatched junction bases numbered 5, after V lost 6 bases and J lost 2 bases. The CDR3 runs 15 residues. Germline CDR1 is SNHLY and CDR2 is FYNNEI.

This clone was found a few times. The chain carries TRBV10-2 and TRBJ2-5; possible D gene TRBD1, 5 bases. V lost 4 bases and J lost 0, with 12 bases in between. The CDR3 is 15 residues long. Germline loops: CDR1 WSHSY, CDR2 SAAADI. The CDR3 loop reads CASSVETEYQETQYF. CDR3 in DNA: TGCGCCAGCAGTGTGGAGACAGAATACCAAGAGACCCAGTACTTC.

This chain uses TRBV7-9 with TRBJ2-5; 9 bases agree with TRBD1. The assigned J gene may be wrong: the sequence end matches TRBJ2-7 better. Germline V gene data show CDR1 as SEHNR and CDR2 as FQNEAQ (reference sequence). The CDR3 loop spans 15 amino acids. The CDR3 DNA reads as TGTGCCAGCAGCTACGGACAGGGGTTTGCCTACGAGCAGTACTTC. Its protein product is CASSYGQGFAYEQYF.

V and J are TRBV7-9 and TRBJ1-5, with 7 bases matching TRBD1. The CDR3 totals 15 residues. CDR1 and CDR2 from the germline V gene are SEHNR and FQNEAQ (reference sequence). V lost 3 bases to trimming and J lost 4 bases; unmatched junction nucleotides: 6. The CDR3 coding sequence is TGTGCCAGCAGCTTGGACGACAGGGAAAATCAGCCCCAGCATTTT. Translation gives CASSLDDRENQPQHF.

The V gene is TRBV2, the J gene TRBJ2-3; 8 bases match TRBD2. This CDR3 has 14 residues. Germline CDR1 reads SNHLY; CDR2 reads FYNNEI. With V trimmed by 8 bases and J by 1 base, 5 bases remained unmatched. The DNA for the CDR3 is TGTGCCAGCGTCGCGGGGGGCGGCACAGATACGCAGTATTTT. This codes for CASVAGGGTDTQYF.

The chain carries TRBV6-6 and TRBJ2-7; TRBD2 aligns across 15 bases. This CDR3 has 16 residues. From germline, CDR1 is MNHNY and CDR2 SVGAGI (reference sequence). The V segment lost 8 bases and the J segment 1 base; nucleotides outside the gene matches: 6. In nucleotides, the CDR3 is TGTGCCAGCGGACCGGGACTAGCGGGGGGATCCTACGAGCAGTACTTC. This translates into CASGPGLAGGSYEQYF.